Here is one T cell receptor beta chain with its context. Its binding antigen is unknown. Within one base of it there is no much larger clone, and no base qualities were kept. CD8 naive samples were CD45RO-negative cells positively selected for CCR7, giving a CD45RA+CCR7+ population that excluded TemRA cells. Donors were healthy HIV-negative adults with no recently reported acute infections or vaccinations. Every donor was a Caucasian adult living in Nashville, Tennessee, USA. Blood was obtained by leukapheresis, after which PBMCs were separated by Ficoll-Histopaque density gradient centrifugation and cryopreserved in liquid nitrogen vapor phase. Analytical flow cytometry was used to check the purity and quantity of every magnetically sorted T cell population. From each sorted fraction, genomic DNA was isolated and quantified by UV absorbance on a Nanodrop 2000c. The sample is drawn from a study of shared clonotypes between healthy human individuals (dated by TCRdb to about 2020). Concerning the study at large: A couple of women and a few men aged 18 to 49 years were included in the cohort. To estimate repertoire size and how much clonotype sharing occurs between individuals, the study deeply sequenced the blood TCR repertoires of about 5 healthy adults. To increase sequencing depth and limit assay-specific biases, TCR repertoire library preparation and sequencing were carried out by different laboratories using diverse techniques. For each donor, CD4 naive and CD4 memory were each given three plates, CD8 naive was given two plates, and CD8 memory was given one plate. Leukapheresis yielded between about 0.9 and 9 billion PBMCs per donor.

CDR1 and CDR2, per the germline V gene, are SGHTS and YDEGEE. The cysteine opens and the phenylalanine closes a CDR3 of 14 amino acids. Only CDR3 DNA remains: 42 bases, in frame from the first base. V is shortened by 1 base, J by 2 bases, and the region joining them spans 9 bases. Using the deep immunoSEQ assay, multiplex PCR amplified TCR CDR3 regions from genomic DNA. For each cell subset, the extracted genomic DNA was distributed evenly across all wells of several immunoSEQ 96-well plates, and each plate served as one replicate. For sorted subsets, each replicate PCR was loaded with around 200 ng genomic DNA, equivalent to 30,000 to 35,000 T cell genomes. The purified libraries were quantified using a Qubit 3.0 fluorometer, sized with a Bioanalyzer 2100, and then quantified again using the KAPA Library Quantification kit. Every immunoSEQ 96-well plate was sequenced on a separate single-read 150-cycle Illumina NextSeq 550 flow cell. Turning to the authors' computational methods: Because only junctional sequences without quality scores were contained in the immunoSEQ output, filtering matching that applied to full-length reads could not be performed. Sequences were annotated with PyIR, a Python wrapper for IgBLAST v1.9, and V/J genes and CDR3 were assigned using IMGT germline references. Reads with weak V/J assignments (E-value above 1e-6), missing CDR3, stop codons, out-of-frame junctions, or ambiguous translated residues were removed. V3J clonotypes were defined by identical inferred V gene, J gene, and CDR3 amino acid sequence. The percentage overlap between two repertoires was calculated by dividing the number of shared unique clonotypes by the size of the smaller repertoire. Three approaches were used to assess repertoire richness: RTK rarefaction, the Chao1 estimator, and Recon v2.1 estimates of unobserved clonotypes. For all TCRbeta clonotypes obtained by the gDNA method from a few donors, generation probabilities were computed with OLGA. The clones in this table, taken by TCRdb from immuneACCESS, are in-frame only. Not every clone is retained; where verified, under half of the shortfall comes from an unresolved V gene, and the cause of the rest is unknown. The V and J calls and clone size come from that table; D and trimming were worked out from the DNA. This sample gives millions of clones in total; approximately 94% of them show up just once. The ten largest clonotypes hold approximately 1.2% of the sample.

Broad study findings and their caveats: Incomplete sequencing was indicated by rarefaction of sorted-subset datasets, despite the large sequencing depth. Because the study included only a small number of donors, the genetic and exposure-history diversity represented was limited. Sampling was restricted to blood, and TCR repertoires in tissues likely differ from the TCR repertoires found in blood. Compared with non-shared clonotypes, clonotypes shared by all four sorted-subset donors had higher generation probabilities. Pairwise subsampling led to the expectation that sequencing depth would affect the degree of clonotype sharing among donors. Estimated clonotype richness was generally larger for naive than for memory subsets. When a few donors were compared, the shared fraction of clonotypes was about 5% for naive CD4, more than 3% for naive CD8, 2% to 2.5% for memory CD4, and roughly 0.4% for memory CD8.

The sample was naive CD8+ T cells sorted from blood. Sample cell subset or site, as interpreted from the label and publication: CD45RA+CCR7+. The clonotype was recovered from a young man in good health. Recombination linked TRBV5-8 to TRBJ1-1; the D gene is not confidently resolved. The bases are TGTGCCAGCAGCTTGTTTTGGGATAACACTGAAGCTTTCTTT. Its protein is CASSLFWDNTEAFF.